These 26 T cell receptor beta chains came from one sample sequenced in a study of regulatory T cells in long-lasting Graves disease. Specified time point: newly diagnosed GD, antithyroid drugs for less than 3 months. Preparation of the TCR library used RNA extracted from PBMCs. Through Arm-PCR of CDR3 regions and iRepertoire HTBI primers, TCR beta libraries were built. TCRdb itself ran the multiplex PCR reads through MiXCR, one entry per CDR3 protein. This sample carries 380,000 or so distinct CDR3 sequences, 15% to 20% of them seen once, and the ten largest clones take over 20%. These data are also associated with another study on T cells in Graves' hyperthyroidism and ophthalmopathy.

The material sequenced was peripheral blood mononuclear cells (PBMCs), taken at new diagnosis, from a patient treated with antithyroid drugs. The receptors come from a woman under 30 with Graves disease.

At least ten counts were recorded for this clonotype. The genes are TRBV6-5 and TRBJ1-2; D remains ambiguous. CDR3 length equals 13 residues. Per the germline V gene, CDR1 is MNHEY and CDR2 is SVGAGI. The V and J ends lost 2 bases and 6 bases respectively, with 10 bases between them. CDR3 sequence: CASSYGSTDGYTF. CDR3 DNA sequence: TGTGCCAGCAGTTACGGTTCTACTGATGGCTACACCTTC.

This clonotype turned up a few times. The chain is built from TRBV2 and TRBJ2-2, with 9 positions matching TRBD2. Trimming at V came to 8 bases and at J to 6 bases, leaving 7 bases not matched to a gene. This CDR3 has 14 residues. Germline V lookup: CDR1 SNHLY, CDR2 FYNNEI. The CDR3: CASAGGGAAGELFF. The CDR3 DNA follows: TGTGCCAGCGCGGGGGGGGGGGCTGCCGGGGAGCTGTTTTTT.

The genes are TRBV28 and TRBJ2-7; tentative D call: TRBD1 (6 bases). The germline V and J ends were trimmed by 1 base and 8 bases, with 12 bases remaining between them. CDR3 length equals 13 residues. Germline assignment: CDR1 MDHEN and CDR2 SYDVKM. The DNA of the CDR3 is TGTGCCAGCAGTTTATCCCTTGGGGGCCAGCAGTACTTC. Protein: CASSLSLGGQQYF. Drawing the rest from reference TRBV28 and TRBJ2-7, the complete variable domain is DVKVTQSSRYLVKRTGEKVFLECVQDMDHENMFWYRQDPGLGLRLIYFSYDVKMKEKGDIPEGYSVSREKKERFSLILESASTNQTSMYLCASSLSLGGQQYFGPGTRLTVT.

The V gene is TRBV13, the J gene TRBJ1-6; perhaps TRBD1 as D (5 bases). Trimming stripped 5 bases from V and 6 bases from J, with 17 bases between. CDR1 and CDR2 (germline): PRHDT, FYEKMQ (reference sequence). The CDR3 has 16 amino acids. The CDR3 nucleotides are TGTGCCAGCAGCCAGGGTCCGATCAACTTTAATTCACCCCTCCACTTT. Its translation: CASSQGPINFNSPLHF.

V gene TRBV2 combines with J gene TRBJ1-3, with a possible D match to TRBD1 (5 bases). CDR1 SNHLY and CDR2 FYNNEI come from the germline V gene. This CDR3 contains 17 residues. Trimming took off 3 bases at V and 0 bases at J, with 15 bases between the two ends. The CDR3 sequence: CASSDFYRSSSGNTIYF. In DNA form, the CDR3 reads TGTGCCAGCAGTGACTTCTACAGGTCTTCCTCTGGAAACACCATATATTTT.

V gene TRBV29-1 combines with J gene TRBJ2-3; D unresolved. The CDR3 extends over 10 amino acids. Germline CDR1 reads SQVTM; CDR2 reads ANQGSEA. V was cut by 3 bases and J by 6 bases, with 4 bases left in between. The CDR3 nucleotides are TGCAGCGTTGAGGGTGATACGCAGTATTTT. Translation gives CSVEGDTQYF.

This clonotype was seen ten or more times. The rearrangement links TRBV14 to TRBJ1-5; D not certain. Trimming cost V 7 bases and J 5 bases, with 6 bases left between them. Germline V lookup: CDR1 SGHDN, CDR2 FVKESK. The CDR3 loop spans 11 amino acids. CDR3 in amino acids: CASKDHQPQHF. CDR3 bases: TGTGCCAGCAAAGACCATCAGCCCCAGCATTTT. The entire variable domain, with the rest obtained from reference TRBV14 and TRBJ1-5, is as follows: EAGVTQFPSHSVIEKGQTVTLRCDPISGHDNLYWYRRVMGKEIKFLLHFVKESKQDESGMPNNRFLAERTGGTYSTLKVQPAELEDSGVYFCASKDHQPQHFGDGTRLSIL.

Note on this clonotype: This could be a read error, since a much larger clone is one nucleotide away. The chain employs TRBV11-2 and TRBJ2-7; 14 nucleotides match TRBD2. The V gene's germline CDR1 is SGHAT and CDR2 FQNNGV. This CDR3 has 15 residues. The ends lost 7 bases at V and 7 bases at J; junction bases unmatched: 9. Here the CDR3 DNA reads TGTGCCAGCAACCGGGGACTAGCGGGAGTCAGGGAGCAGTACTTC. As protein: CASNRGLAGVREQYF.

The rearrangement uses TRBV6-1 and TRBJ1-6; D is perhaps TRBD1 (6 bases). Germline V gives CDR1 MNHNS, CDR2 SASEGT. Trimming stripped 5 bases from V and 6 bases from J, with 14 bases between. The CDR3 has 15 residues. Written as DNA, the CDR3 is TGTGCCAGCAGTCCCCAGGGGCTAAGTAATTCACCCCTCCACTTT. This encodes CASSPQGLSNSPLHF.

There are a few counts of this clonotype. The chain links TRBV5-1 to TRBJ2-5, with 13 bases that match TRBD2. CDR3 length: 16 residues. The germline gives CDR1 SGHRS, CDR2 YFSETQ. The J segment lost 1 base and the V segment lost 4 bases, leaving 4 bases of the junction unmatched. CDR3 protein: CASSTGLAGFQETQYF. The DNA of the CDR3 is TGCGCCAGCAGCACGGGACTAGCGGGATTCCAAGAGACCCAGTACTTC.

This clonotype was seen ten or more times. V gene TRBV5-6 combines with J gene TRBJ2-7; weak D call: TRBD1 (5 bases). The V gene lost 0 bases and the J gene lost 6 bases, with 10 bases spanning the gap. Germline loops: CDR1 SGHDT, CDR2 YYEEEE. The CDR3 spans 13 residues. The DNA of the CDR3 is TGTGCCAGCAGCTTGGACAGAAGGGGCGAGCAGTACTTC. It translates to CASSLDRRGEQYF.

J is TRBJ2-1 and V is TRBV9; D is perhaps TRBD1 or TRBD2 (6 bases each). The V end lost 4 bases, the J end lost 4 bases, and 21 bases lay between the germline ends. From germline, CDR1 is SGDLS and CDR2 YYNGEE. The CDR3 extends over 17 amino acids. CDR3 in amino acids: CASSLGHRRGPYNEQFF. Written as DNA, the CDR3 is TGTGCCAGCAGCTTGGGACATCGGAGGGGCCCATACAATGAGCAGTTCTTC. Supplemented by reference TRBV9 and TRBJ2-1, the full variable domain reads DSGVTQTPKHLITATGQRVTLRCSPRSGDLSVYWYQQSLDQGLQFLIQYYNGEERAKGNILERFSAQQFPDLHSELNLSSLELGDSALYFCASSLGHRRGPYNEQFFGPGTRLTVL.

This clonotype was seen at least ten times. The gene calls are TRBV18 and TRBJ2-5; the D is unclear. Germline V CDR1 and CDR2: KGHSH, LQKENI. The CDR3 spans 13 residues. V was cut by 5 bases and J by 5 bases, with 12 bases left in between. The CDR3 sequence is CASSSGIGETQYF. CDR3 sequence (DNA): TGTGCCAGCTCATCAGGAATCGGGGAGACCCAGTACTTC.

Turning to this clonotype: This likely reflects a read error, since a far larger clone is one base away. As the CDR3 is not closed by the conserved phenylalanine or tryptophan, this likely results from a read error. The chain couples TRBV7-8 to TRBJ1-1, with 7 bases lining up with TRBD1. Germline CDR1 SGHVS, CDR2 FQNEAQ. V lost 5 bases and J lost 0; bases outside the gene matches: 9. The CDR3 consists of 16 residues. CDR3 sequence: CASSRWDSLMNTEAFS. Here the CDR3 DNA reads TGTGCCAGCAGCCGTTGGGACAGCCTAATGAACACTGAAGCTTTCTCT.

This clonotype was seen many times. The chain is built from TRBV18 and TRBJ2-1; 9 bases agree with TRBD1. The CDR3 spans 16 residues. The germline gives CDR1 KGHSH, CDR2 LQKENI. V shed 3 bases and J 5 bases; nucleotides not matched to a gene: 8. CDR3 sequence reads: CASSPRTGQGDNEQFF. Written as DNA, the CDR3 is TGTGCCAGCTCACCCCGGACGGGACAGGGAGACAATGAGCAGTTCTTC.

This clonotype showed up just a few times. V usage is TRBV14 and J usage is TRBJ2-3, with D maybe TRBD1 (6 bases). The CDR3 has 16 residues. CDR1 and CDR2 from the germline V gene are SGHDN and FVKESK. V was trimmed by 3 bases and J by 2 bases, leaving 15 bases between them. Here the CDR3 DNA reads TGTGCCAGCAGCCAGGGAAGGCGGACAGCCACAGATACGCAGTATTTT. It is translated as CASSQGRRTATDTQYF.

This clonotype was seen repeatedly, ten times or more. The rearrangement joins TRBV11-2 to TRBJ2-4, with D tentatively TRBD2 (5 bases). Germline CDR1 is SGHAT and CDR2 is FQNNGV. This CDR3 is 15 amino acids long. With 3 bases removed from V and 0 bases from J, the gap between germline ends came to 9 bases. CDR3 coding DNA: TGTGCCAGCAGCTTTATCGGACTAGCCAAAAACATTCAGTACTTC. Translated, it gives CASSFIGLAKNIQYF.

This clonotype was observed at least ten times. The chain has TRBV3-1 and TRBJ1-5; D uncertain. The CDR3 loop spans 14 amino acids. The V end was cut by 2 bases, the J end by 3 bases, with 8 bases between. CDR1 is LGHDT and CDR2 is YNNKEL in the germline V gene (reference sequence). CDR3 residues: CASSQRDFNQPQHF. The CDR3 DNA reads TGTGCCAGCAGCCAAAGGGATTTCAATCAGCCCCAGCATTTT.

In this sample, this clonotype turned up many times. V usage is TRBV3-1 and J usage is TRBJ1-2; the D gene is possibly TRBD1 (5 bases). CDR3 size: 14 residues. Trimming removed 1 base from V and 0 bases from J, with 6 bases in between. Germline lookup yields CDR1 LGHDT and CDR2 YNNKEL (reference sequence). The CDR3 region is CASSQVDTNYGYTF. The CDR3 DNA is TGTGCCAGCAGCCAAGTGGACACTAACTATGGCTACACCTTC.

This clonotype was detected many times. V gene TRBV27 combines with J gene TRBJ1-2, with D uncertain. CDR1 and CDR2 from the germline V gene are MNHEY and SMNVEV (reference sequence). Trimming removed 0 bases at V and 5 bases at J, with 10 bases between. The CDR3 totals 14 residues. In DNA, the CDR3 is TGTGCCAGCAGTTTATCGATGGACGTTTATGGCTACACCTTC. Translation gives CASSLSMDVYGYTF.

This clonotype was seen many times. The chain is built from TRBV5-1 and TRBJ2-1; 8 bases are shared with TRBD2. The CDR3 is 14 residues long. The J segment lost 6 bases and the V segment lost 5 bases, leaving 7 bases of the junction unmatched. Germline assignment: CDR1 SGHRS and CDR2 YFSETQ. The CDR3 DNA reads as TGCGCCAGCAGTTCGGGACTAGAAACCAATGAGCAGTTCTTC. Residues: CASSSGLETNEQFF.

Points on this clonotype: One junction end disagrees with the germline gene, perhaps due to a read error. The gene calls are TRBV5-5 and TRBJ2-3; 8 positions agree with TRBD2. This CDR3 has 16 amino acids. The germline gives CDR1 SGHKS, CDR2 YYEKEE (reference sequence). The CDR3 bases are TGCGCCAGCAGCTTGGAACTAGCGGTGAGCACAGATACGCAGTATTTT. As protein: CASSLELAVSTDTQYF.

This clonotype was observed a few times. A junction end diverges from the germline sequence, so it may reflect a read error. The gene calls are TRBV12-3 or TRBV12-4 and TRBJ2-3, with 14 nucleotides matching TRBD2. This CDR3 has 17 residues. CDR3 coding DNA: TGTACCAGCAGCCGGACTAGCGGGAGGTGGGGCGCAGATACGCAGTATTTT. Translation: CTSSRTSGRWGADTQYF.

This chain uses TRBV30 with TRBJ2-1, with 11 bases aligning to TRBD1. The CDR3 extends over 15 amino acids. The germline CDR1 and CDR2 sequences are GTSNPN and SVGIG (reference sequence). V lost 4 bases, J lost 8 bases, and 10 bases stayed unmatched. The CDR3 DNA reads as TGTGCCTGGAAGGAGGGGACAGGGGGGTCCGATGAGCAGTTCTTC. Its translation: CAWKEGTGGSDEQFF. Complete variable domain (other parts from reference TRBV30 and TRBJ2-1): SQTIHQWPATLVQPVGSPLSLECTVEGTSNPNLYWYRQAAGRGLQLLFYSVGIGQISSEVPQNLSASRPQDRQFILSSKKLLLSDSGFYLCAWKEGTGGSDEQFFGPGTRLTVL.

This clonotype was counted at least ten times. The chain has TRBV7-9 and TRBJ2-1; 12 bases match TRBD1. CDR1 is SEHNR and CDR2 is FQNEAQ in the germline V gene (reference sequence). V lost 1 base, J lost 2 bases, and 0 bases stayed unmatched. The CDR3 runs 16 residues. CDR3: CASSLGDRGPYNEQFF. The CDR3 coding sequence is TGTGCCAGCAGCTTAGGGGACAGGGGGCCCTACAATGAGCAGTTCTTC.

This clonotype turned up a few times. This chain links TRBV20-1 with TRBJ1-5; D is ambiguous. The V end was cut by 3 bases, the J end by 4 bases, with 10 bases between. The CDR3 runs 13 residues. Germline CDR1 is DFQATT and CDR2 is SNEGSKA (reference sequence). CDR3 sequence reads: CSASPTWNQPQHF. For the CDR3, the DNA is TGCAGTGCTAGCCCAACCTGGAATCAGCCCCAGCATTTT.